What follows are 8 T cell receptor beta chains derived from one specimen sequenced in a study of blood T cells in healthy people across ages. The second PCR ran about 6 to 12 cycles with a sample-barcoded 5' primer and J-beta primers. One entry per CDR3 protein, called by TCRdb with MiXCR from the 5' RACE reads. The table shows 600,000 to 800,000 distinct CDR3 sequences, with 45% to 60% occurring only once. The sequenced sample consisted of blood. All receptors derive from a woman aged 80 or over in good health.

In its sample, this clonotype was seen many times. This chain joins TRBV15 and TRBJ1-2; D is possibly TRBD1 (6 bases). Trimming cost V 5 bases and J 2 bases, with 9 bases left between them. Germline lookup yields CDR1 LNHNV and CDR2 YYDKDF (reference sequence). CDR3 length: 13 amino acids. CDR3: CATSGQGNYGYTF. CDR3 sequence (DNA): TGTGCCACCAGCGGTCAGGGGAACTATGGCTACACCTTC. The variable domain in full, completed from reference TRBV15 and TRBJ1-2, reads DAMVIQNPRYQVTQFGKPVTLSCSQTLNHNVMYWYQQKSSQAPKLLFHYYDKDFNNEADTPDNFQSRRPNTSFCFLDIRSPGLGDTAMYLCATSGQGNYGYTFGSGTRLTVV.

The DNA for the CDR3 is TGCAGCTCAGGAGGCGAGGAGACAGGGAGCAATCAGCCCCAGCATTTT. It translates to CSSGGEETGSNQPQHF. The chain employs TRBV29-1 and TRBJ1-5; 7 bases are a match to TRBD1. The V segment lost 8 bases and the J segment 1 base; nucleotides outside the gene matches: 14. CDR1 and CDR2 from the germline V gene are SQVTM and ANQGSEA. This CDR3 is 16 amino acids long.

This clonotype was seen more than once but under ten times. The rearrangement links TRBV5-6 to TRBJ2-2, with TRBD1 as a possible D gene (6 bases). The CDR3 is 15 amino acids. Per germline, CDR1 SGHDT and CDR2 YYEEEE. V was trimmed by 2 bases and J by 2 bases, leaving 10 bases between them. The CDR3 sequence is CASSLGQINTGELFF. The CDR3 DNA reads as TGTGCCAGCAGCTTAGGACAGATCAACACCGGGGAGCTGTTTTTT.

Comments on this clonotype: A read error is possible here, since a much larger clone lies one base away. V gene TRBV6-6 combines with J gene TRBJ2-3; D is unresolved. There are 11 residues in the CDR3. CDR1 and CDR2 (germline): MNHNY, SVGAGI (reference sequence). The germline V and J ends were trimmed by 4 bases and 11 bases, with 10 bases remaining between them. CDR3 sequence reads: CASSSLLGQYF. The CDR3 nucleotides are TGTGCCAGCAGTTCCTTGTTAGGGCAGTATTTT.

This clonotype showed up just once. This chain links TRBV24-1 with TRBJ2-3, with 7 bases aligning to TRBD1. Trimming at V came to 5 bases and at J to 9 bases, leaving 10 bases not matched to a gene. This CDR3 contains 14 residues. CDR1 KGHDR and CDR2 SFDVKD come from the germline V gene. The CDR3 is CATSASPDRDTQYF. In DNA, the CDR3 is TGTGCCACCAGTGCCTCACCCGACAGGGACACGCAGTATTTT.

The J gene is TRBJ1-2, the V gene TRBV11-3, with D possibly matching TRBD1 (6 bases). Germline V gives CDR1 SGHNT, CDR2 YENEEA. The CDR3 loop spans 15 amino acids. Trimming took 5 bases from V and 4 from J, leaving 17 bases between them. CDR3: CASSTRTGSSYGYTF. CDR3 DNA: TGTGCCAGCAGCACGAGAACAGGGTCCAGCTATGGCTACACCTTC.

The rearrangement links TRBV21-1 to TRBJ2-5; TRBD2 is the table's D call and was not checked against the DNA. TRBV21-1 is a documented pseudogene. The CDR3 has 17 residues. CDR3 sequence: CASSKGRASGRGETQYF. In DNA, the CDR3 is TGTGCCAGCAGCAAAGGGCGGGCTAGCGGGAGAGGAGAGACCCAGTACTTC.

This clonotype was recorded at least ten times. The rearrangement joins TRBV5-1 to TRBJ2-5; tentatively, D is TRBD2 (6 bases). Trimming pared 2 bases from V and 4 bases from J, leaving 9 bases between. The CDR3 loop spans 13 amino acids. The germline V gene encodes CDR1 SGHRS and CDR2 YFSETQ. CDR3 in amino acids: CASSFMEGETQYF. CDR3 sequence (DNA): TGCGCCAGCAGCTTTATGGAGGGAGAGACCCAGTACTTC.